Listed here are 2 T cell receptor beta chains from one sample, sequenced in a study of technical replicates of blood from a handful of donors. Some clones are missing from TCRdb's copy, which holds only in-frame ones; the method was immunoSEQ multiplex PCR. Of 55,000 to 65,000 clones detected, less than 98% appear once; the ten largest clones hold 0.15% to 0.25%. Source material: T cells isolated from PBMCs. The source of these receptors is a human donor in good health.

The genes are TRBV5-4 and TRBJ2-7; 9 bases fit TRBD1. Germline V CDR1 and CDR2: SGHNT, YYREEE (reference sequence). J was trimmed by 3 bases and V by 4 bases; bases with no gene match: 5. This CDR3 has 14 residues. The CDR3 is CASSLPGQGYEQYF. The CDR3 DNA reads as TGTGCCAGCAGCCTACCGGGACAGGGCTACGAGCAGTACTTC.

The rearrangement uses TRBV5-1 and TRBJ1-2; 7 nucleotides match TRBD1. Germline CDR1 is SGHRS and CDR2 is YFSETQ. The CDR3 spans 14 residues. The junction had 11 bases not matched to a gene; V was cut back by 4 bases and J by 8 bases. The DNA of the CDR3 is TGCGCCAGCAGCGCAGACAGGGCCTTGGGGGGCTACACCTTC. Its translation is CASSADRALGGYTF. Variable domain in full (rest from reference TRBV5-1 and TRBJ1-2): KAGVTQTPRYLIKTRGQQVTLSCSPISGHRSVSWYQQTPGQGLQFLFEYFSETQRNKGNFPGRFSGRQFSNSRSEMNVSTLELGDSALYLCASSADRALGGYTFGSGTRLTVV.